These T cell receptor beta chains were read from a single sample in a study of blood T cell repertoires in COVID-19. The repertoire was sequenced with immunoSEQ multiplex PCR; TCRdb's copy has only in-frame clones and lacks some. The data hold roughly 200,000 clones, with about 88% observed a single time. The sample comprised peripheral blood. The receptors come from a man in his fifties with COVID-19, enrolled during active disease. The CDR3 runs from the conserved cysteine through the conserved F or W. D genes are given only for firm matches. The listing skips clone size in some rows; elsewhere it reads once, few, many or a size class.

abundance: NA; j_gene: TRBJ2-5; d_gene: TRBD1; v_gene: TRBV24-1; CDR3aa: CATSDPTGGGETQYF; CDR3nt: TGTGCCACCAGTGATCCTACAGGGGGCGGAGAGACCCAGTACTTC
abundance: NA; j_gene: TRBJ1-2; d_gene: TRBD1; v_gene: TRBV28; CDR3aa: CASRRQGVPGYTF; CDR3nt: TGTGCCAGCAGAAGACAGGGTGTCCCTGGCTACACCTTC
abundance: NA; j_gene: TRBJ2-5; d_gene: TRBD2; v_gene: TRBV5-1; CDR3aa: CASSLGLAAYQETQYF; CDR3nt: TGCGCCAGCAGCTTGGGACTAGCGGCGTACCAAGAGACCCAGTACTTC
abundance: NA; j_gene: TRBJ1-5; d_gene: NA; v_gene: TRBV6-5; CDR3aa: CASSRSGNQPQHF; CDR3nt: TGTGCCAGCAGTCGTTCAGGAAATCAGCCCCAGCATTTT
abundance: NA; j_gene: TRBJ2-1; d_gene: NA; v_gene: TRBV27; CDR3aa: CASSLFRGTTWDEQFF; CDR3nt: TGTGCCAGCAGTTTATTTCGGGGTACTACGTGGGATGAGCAGTTCTTC
abundance: NA; j_gene: TRBJ2-3; d_gene: TRBD2; v_gene: TRBV7-3; CDR3aa: CASSSRTSGSGADTQYF; CDR3nt: TGTGCCAGCAGCTCTAGGACTAGCGGGAGTGGTGCGGATACGCAGTATTTT
abundance: NA; j_gene: TRBJ1-2; d_gene: TRBD1; v_gene: TRBV27; CDR3aa: CASSITGAGGYGYTF; CDR3nt: TGTGCCAGCAGTATCACAGGGGCCGGGGGCTATGGCTACACCTTC
abundance: NA; j_gene: TRBJ2-3; d_gene: TRBD1; v_gene: TRBV6-5; CDR3aa: CASNLGQGWDTQYF; CDR3nt: TGTGCCAGCAACCTCGGACAGGGTTGGGATACGCAGTATTTT
abundance: NA; j_gene: TRBJ1-1; d_gene: NA; v_gene: TRBV4-2; CDR3aa: CASSQDSQGGTEAFF; CDR3nt: TGTGCCAGCAGCCAAGATTCCCAGGGAGGGACTGAAGCTTTCTTT
abundance: NA; j_gene: TRBJ2-5; d_gene: NA; v_gene: TRBV29-1; CDR3aa: CSVKARGETQYF; CDR3nt: TGCAGCGTTAAGGCTCGGGGAGAGACCCAGTACTTC
abundance: NA; j_gene: TRBJ2-5; d_gene: NA; v_gene: TRBV4-3; CDR3aa: CASSQDTRGGEETQYF; CDR3nt: TGCGCCAGCAGCCAAGATACCCGTGGCGGAGAAGAGACCCAGTACTTC
abundance: once; j_gene: TRBJ2-1; d_gene: TRBD1; v_gene: TRBV6-6; CDR3aa: CASSGQVPASNEQFF; CDR3nt: TGTGCCAGCAGTGGACAGGTACCCGCCAGCAATGAGCAGTTCTTC
abundance: once; j_gene: TRBJ1-2; d_gene: TRBD1; v_gene: TRBV7-3; CDR3aa: CASSVGTGDGYTF; CDR3nt: TGTGCCAGCAGCGTCGGGACAGGGGATGGCTACACCTTC
abundance: NA; j_gene: TRBJ2-1; d_gene: TRBD2; v_gene: TRBV20-1; CDR3aa: CSASWASGNDEQFF; CDR3nt: TGCAGTGCTAGTTGGGCTAGCGGGAACGATGAGCAGTTCTTC
abundance: NA; j_gene: TRBJ1-2; d_gene: TRBD1; v_gene: TRBV18; CDR3aa: CASSLGTDYGYTF; CDR3nt: TGTGCCAGCTCTCTCGGGACAGACTATGGCTACACCTTC
abundance: NA; j_gene: TRBJ1-2; d_gene: NA; v_gene: TRBV10-3; CDR3aa: CAIRDYYGYTF; CDR3nt: TGTGCCATCAGGGACTATTATGGCTACACCTTC
abundance: NA; j_gene: TRBJ2-7; d_gene: NA; v_gene: TRBV6-5; CDR3aa: CASNRAGYSYEQYF; CDR3nt: TGTGCCAGCAATAGGGCGGGGTACTCCTACGAGCAGTACTTC
abundance: once; j_gene: TRBJ2-5; d_gene: NA; v_gene: TRBV6-5; CDR3aa: CASRRDSLQETQYF; CDR3nt: TGTGCCAGCAGGCGGGACAGTCTCCAAGAGACCCAGTACTTC
abundance: NA; j_gene: TRBJ2-1; d_gene: NA; v_gene: TRBV5-1; CDR3aa: CASSLVETGRYNEQFF; CDR3nt: TGCGCCAGCAGCTTGGTGGAGACAGGGAGGTACAATGAGCAGTTCTTC
abundance: NA; j_gene: TRBJ1-2; d_gene: TRBD1; v_gene: TRBV4-3; CDR3aa: CASSQDFLGTGDHGYTF; CDR3nt: TGCGCCAGCAGCCAAGATTTTTTGGGGACAGGGGACCATGGCTACACCTTC
abundance: NA; j_gene: TRBJ2-1; d_gene: TRBD2; v_gene: TRBV29-1; CDR3aa: CSVRARLAGAYNEQFF; CDR3nt: TGCAGCGTCCGAGCACGACTAGCGGGAGCCTACAATGAGCAGTTCTTC
abundance: NA; j_gene: TRBJ2-1; d_gene: NA; v_gene: TRBV11-3; CDR3aa: CASSLQGYNEQFF; CDR3nt: TGTGCCAGCAGCTTACAGGGATACAATGAGCAGTTCTTC
abundance: NA; j_gene: TRBJ1-4; d_gene: NA; v_gene: TRBV6-1; CDR3aa: CASTYGGGEKLFF; CDR3nt: TGTGCCAGCACCTACGGGGGAGGTGAAAAACTGTTTTTT
abundance: NA; j_gene: TRBJ2-2; d_gene: NA; v_gene: TRBV6-5; CDR3aa: CASSYSTGGELFF; CDR3nt: TGTGCCAGCAGTTACTCGACGGGGGGGGAGCTGTTTTTT
abundance: NA; j_gene: TRBJ2-6; d_gene: NA; v_gene: TRBV21-1; CDR3aa: CASSKARDRDSGANVLTF; CDR3nt: TGTGCCAGCAGCAAAGCCCGGGACAGGGACTCTGGGGCCAACGTCCTGACTTTC
abundance: once; j_gene: TRBJ1-1; d_gene: NA; v_gene: TRBV3-1/TRBV3-2; CDR3aa: CASSPRMGDSRMNTEAFF; CDR3nt: TGTGCCAGCAGCCCCCGGATGGGGGACTCCAGAATGAACACTGAAGCTTTCTTT
abundance: NA; j_gene: TRBJ2-7; d_gene: NA; v_gene: TRBV29-1; CDR3aa: CSVPGGPYEQYF; CDR3nt: TGCAGCGTTCCCGGGGGTCCTTACGAGCAGTACTTC